The 17 T cell receptor beta chains in this list originate from one sample, sequenced in a study of CD8+ T cells in alopecia areata. Following RNA extraction, reverse transcription yielded cDNA that acted as the sequencing template. Repertoires were generated with immunoSEQ multiplex PCR, while TCRdb's copy carries only in-frame clones and drops some. Here the sample spans approximately 180,000 clones, roughly 60% being singletons. Specified treatment: oral pan-JAK inhibitor, 5-10 mg twice daily. Material: CD4+ T cells sorted from blood, obtained at week 24, from a patient treated with tofacitinib. Receptor source: a human donor with alopecia areata.

The chain links TRBV4-1 to TRBJ1-1; 10 nucleotides line up with TRBD1. V was pared by 0 bases and J by 3 bases, with 7 bases of the junction left unmatched. The germline V gene has CDR1 MGHRA and CDR2 YSYEKL. The CDR3 has 17 amino acids. The CDR3 bases are TGCGCCAGCAGCCAAGATCGGGACAGGGGATGGGACACTGAAGCTTTCTTT. It yields the protein CASSQDRDRGWDTEAFF.

The chain carries TRBV30 and TRBJ2-1; 8 positions agree with TRBD2. The CDR3 is 14 amino acids. Germline V gene data show CDR1 as GTSNPN and CDR2 as SVGIG (reference sequence). The V gene end was trimmed by 3 bases and the J gene end by 8 bases; junction bases not matched to a gene: 9. The CDR3: CAWSLGTSLYEQFF. The CDR3 region has the DNA TGTGCCTGGAGCCTCGGGACTAGTTTGTATGAGCAGTTCTTC.

The chain combines TRBV27 with TRBJ2-6, with a tentative D call TRBD1 (6 bases). Germline V gives CDR1 MNHEY, CDR2 SMNVEV (reference sequence). The CDR3 totals 16 residues. V lost 6 bases, J lost 0 bases, and 12 bases lay in between. The DNA of the CDR3 is TGTGCCAGCAGCTCTTTACAGGGCTCTGGGGCCAACGTCCTGACTTTC. Translated, it gives CASSSLQGSGANVLTF.

The rearrangement links TRBV30 to TRBJ1-2; TRBD1 agrees at 7 bases. This CDR3 spans 14 amino acids. Looked up from germline, CDR1 is GTSNPN and CDR2 is SVGIG (reference sequence). V shed 0 bases and J 4 bases; nucleotides not matched to a gene: 5. This CDR3 reads CAWSVPGQRYGYTF. Written as DNA, the CDR3 is TGTGCCTGGAGTGTACCGGGACAGCGCTATGGCTACACCTTC.

The chain uses TRBV5-1 and TRBJ2-2, with D possibly matching TRBD2 (6 bases). Germline V lookup: CDR1 SGHRS, CDR2 YFSETQ. The CDR3 length is 12 residues. The V gene lost 0 bases and the J gene lost 10 bases, with 7 bases spanning the gap. As DNA, the CDR3 is TGCGCCAGCAGCTTGGGGGACTCGGAGCTGTTTTTT. Protein sequence: CASSLGDSELFF.

The chain employs TRBV7-2 and TRBJ1-5, with no clear D. With 3 bases removed from V and 2 bases from J, the gap between germline ends came to 5 bases. The germline gives CDR1 SGHTA, CDR2 FQGNSA. This CDR3 contains 13 residues. The CDR3 DNA reads TGTGCCAGCAGCTTTCTGGGCAATCAGCCCCAGCATTTT. Amino acids: CASSFLGNQPQHF.

Only a few counts were recorded for this clone. The rearrangement links TRBV19 to TRBJ2-3; 8 bases are a match to TRBD2. CDR1 and CDR2 from the germline V gene are LNHDA and SQIVND (reference sequence). The CDR3 has 13 residues. Unmatched junction bases numbered 1, after V lost 6 bases and J lost 2 bases. CDR3 in DNA: TGTGCCAGTAGCGGGGGGGACACAGATACGCAGTATTTT. This encodes CASSGGDTDTQYF.

The chain employs TRBV29-1 and TRBJ1-2; D unresolved. Trimming cost V 2 bases and J 4 bases, with 11 bases left between them. CDR3 size: 13 residues. Germline V gene data show CDR1 as SQVTM and CDR2 as ANQGSEA. The DNA for the CDR3 is TGCAGCGTTGAAAATCCGGGGAGCTATGGCTACACCTTC. It specifies CSVENPGSYGYTF. Variable domain in full (rest from reference TRBV29-1 and TRBJ1-2): SAVISQKPSRDICQRGTSLTIQCQVDSQVTMMFWYRQQPGQSLTLIATANQGSEATYESGFVIDKFPISRPNLTFSTLTVSNMSPEDSSIYLCSVENPGSYGYTFGSGTRLTVV.

The chain is built from TRBV18 and TRBJ1-1; 9 nucleotides line up with TRBD1. Losses at the gene ends were 5 bases for V and 3 bases for J; bases not matched to a gene: 7. Germline V lookup: CDR1 KGHSH, CDR2 LQKENI. This CDR3 has 15 amino acids. Here the CDR3 reads CASSTTGGMDTEAFF. CDR3 bases: TGTGCCAGCTCAACTACAGGGGGCATGGACACTGAAGCTTTCTTT.

In DNA, the CDR3 is TGTGCCAGCAGCCCCGGCGGGGGGAGTTCAGATACGCAGTATTTT. It translates to CASSPGGGSSDTQYF. The J gene is TRBJ2-3, the V gene TRBV2; TRBD2 matches at 8 bases. The CDR3 loop spans 15 amino acids. The germline gives CDR1 SNHLY, CDR2 FYNNEI. J was trimmed by 4 bases and V by 6 bases; bases with no gene match: 9.

The chain joins TRBV7-8 to TRBJ2-3; no definite D call. This CDR3 spans 15 amino acids. Germline values: CDR1 SGHVS, CDR2 FQNEAQ. Trimming removed 0 bases at V and 2 bases at J, with 9 bases between. The CDR3 DNA follows: TGTGCCAGCAGCTTAGCGTGGCTGAACACAGATACGCAGTATTTT. Translating it yields CASSLAWLNTDTQYF.

The rearrangement links TRBV11-2 to TRBJ1-1; D gene unclear. The CDR3 loop spans 12 amino acids. Germline V gives CDR1 SGHAT, CDR2 FQNNGV. V lost 2 bases, J lost 8 bases, and 9 bases lay in between. CDR3 in DNA: TGTGCCAGCAGCTTAATGTCCAGCGAAGCTTTCTTT. This codes for CASSLMSSEAFF.

The chain employs TRBV7-9 and TRBJ2-5, with D uncertain. The V gene lost 3 bases and the J gene lost 4 bases, with 6 bases spanning the gap. Germline V gene lookup returns CDR1 SEHNR and CDR2 FQNEAQ (reference sequence). The CDR3 runs to 12 residues. Here the CDR3 reads CASSFSGETQYF. The CDR3 nucleotides read TGTGCCAGCAGCTTTAGTGGAGAGACCCAGTACTTC.

The chain couples TRBV11-2 to TRBJ2-3, with a possible D match to TRBD1 (6 bases). CDR1 is SGHAT and CDR2 is FQNNGV in the germline V gene. Trimming took 3 bases from V and 5 from J, leaving 12 bases between them. There are 14 residues in the CDR3. The CDR3 coding sequence is TGTGCCAGCAGCTTGTCGTTCAGGGGAGATACGCAGTATTTT. It translates to CASSLSFRGDTQYF.

This clone was found a few times. The chain links TRBV29-1 to TRBJ2-7; the match to TRBD1 covers 12 bases. CDR1 SQVTM and CDR2 ANQGSEA come from the germline V gene. With 7 bases clipped from V and 4 bases from J, the junction kept 20 bases outside the gene matches. The CDR3 covers 18 residues. CDR3 coding DNA: TGCAGCGCCGATCCGGGACAGGGGGCATACAAGTGGCTTTACGAGCAGTACTTC. As protein: CSADPGQGAYKWLYEQYF.

This clone was seen a handful of times. The genes are TRBV7-3 and TRBJ2-1, with TRBD2 matching 10 bases. The V segment lost 3 bases and the J segment 6 bases; nucleotides outside the gene matches: 2. Germline assignment: CDR1 SGHTA and CDR2 FQGTGA. This CDR3 is built from 14 residues. The CDR3 loop is CASSFSGGLNEQFF. In DNA, the CDR3 is TGTGCCAGCAGCTTTAGCGGGGGGCTCAATGAGCAGTTCTTC.

This clone has more than one count but fewer than ten. The chain couples TRBV12-5 to TRBJ1-2, with D unresolved. The CDR3 consists of 15 residues. CDR1 LGHNT and CDR2 FRNRAP come from the germline V gene. Trimming left V 2 bases short and J 2 bases short, with 12 bases between. CDR3 protein: CASGLPPDANYGYTF. CDR3 in DNA: TGTGCTAGTGGTTTGCCCCCAGACGCGAACTATGGCTACACCTTC.